This T cell receptor beta chain was sequenced in a study of T-cell reconstitution after alpha-beta-depleted transplantation in children. General observations from the study: Several hundred rapidly expanded clones from non-depleted graft cells reportedly supplied alpha-beta T cells about two months post-transplant.

Molecular barcoding with unique molecular identifiers was used for the TCRbeta library. TCRdb independently ran MiXCR on the PCR reads; one entry per CDR3 protein. The table lists 670,000 or so distinct CDR3 sequences, about an eighth of them singletons. The CDR3 extends over 17 amino acids. CDR1 is SGHVS, CDR2 FQNEAQ, per germline. V was pared by 1 base and J by 4 bases, with 19 bases between. This clonotype occurred many times. Its antigen is undetermined. The rearrangement uses TRBV7-8 and TRBJ2-5; D may be TRBD1 or TRBD2 (5 bases each). The material sequenced was PBMCs, taken before TCRalphabeta/CD19-depleted stem cell transplant. The origin of this receptor is a girl aged 2 to 10 with congenital amegakaryocytic thrombocytopenia, due to receive a stem cell transplant. The DNA for the CDR3 is TGTGCCAGCAGCTTAGAGCAGTTTGGGACCCCAGGAGAGACCCAGTACTTC. Translating gives CASSLEQFGTPGETQYF.